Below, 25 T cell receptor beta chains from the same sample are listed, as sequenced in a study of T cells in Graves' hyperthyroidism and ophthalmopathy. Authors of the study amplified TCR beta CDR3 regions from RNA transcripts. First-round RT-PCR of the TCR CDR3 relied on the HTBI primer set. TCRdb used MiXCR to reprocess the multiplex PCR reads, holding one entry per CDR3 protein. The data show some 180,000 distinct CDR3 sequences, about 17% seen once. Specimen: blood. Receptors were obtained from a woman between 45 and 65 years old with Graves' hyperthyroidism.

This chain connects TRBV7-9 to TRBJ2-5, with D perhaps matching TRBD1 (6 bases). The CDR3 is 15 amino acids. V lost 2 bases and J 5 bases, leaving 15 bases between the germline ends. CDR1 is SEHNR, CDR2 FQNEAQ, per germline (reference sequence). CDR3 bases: TGTGCCAGCAGCTTATGGTACAGGGAATTGGAGACCCAGTACTTC. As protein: CASSLWYRELETQYF.

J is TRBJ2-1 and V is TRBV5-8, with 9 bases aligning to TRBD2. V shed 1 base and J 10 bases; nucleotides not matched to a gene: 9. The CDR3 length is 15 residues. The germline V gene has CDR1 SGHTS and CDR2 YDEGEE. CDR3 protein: CASSLSRGGAEEQFF. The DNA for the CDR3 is TGTGCCAGCAGCTTGAGTCGCGGGGGGGCGGAGGAGCAGTTCTTC.

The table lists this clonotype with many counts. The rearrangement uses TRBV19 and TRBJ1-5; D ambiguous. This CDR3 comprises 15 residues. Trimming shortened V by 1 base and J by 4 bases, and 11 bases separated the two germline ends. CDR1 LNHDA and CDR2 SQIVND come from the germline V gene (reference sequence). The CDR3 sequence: CASSIVWGGNQPQHF. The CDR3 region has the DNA TGTGCCAGTAGTATAGTTTGGGGTGGGAATCAGCCCCAGCATTTT.

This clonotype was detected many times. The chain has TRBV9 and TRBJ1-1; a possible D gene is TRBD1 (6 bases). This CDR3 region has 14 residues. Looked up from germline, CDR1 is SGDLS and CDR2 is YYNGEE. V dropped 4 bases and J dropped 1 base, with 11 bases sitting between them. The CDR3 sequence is CASSPGGGNTEAFF. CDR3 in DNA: TGTGCCAGCAGCCCCGGAGGGGGGAACACTGAAGCTTTCTTT.

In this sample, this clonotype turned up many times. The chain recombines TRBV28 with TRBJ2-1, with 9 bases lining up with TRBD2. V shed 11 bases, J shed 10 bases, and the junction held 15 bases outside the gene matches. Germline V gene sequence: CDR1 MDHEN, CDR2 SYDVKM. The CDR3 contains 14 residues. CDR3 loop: CAPPGAGGLLEQFF. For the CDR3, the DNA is TGTGCCCCCCCGGGGGCGGGGGGGCTATTGGAGCAGTTCTTC.

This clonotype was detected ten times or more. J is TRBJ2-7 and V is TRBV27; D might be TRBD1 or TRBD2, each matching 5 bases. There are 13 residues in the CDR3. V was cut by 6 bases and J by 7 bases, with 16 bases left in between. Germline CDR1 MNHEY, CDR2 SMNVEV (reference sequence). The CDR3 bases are TGTGCCAGCAGAACGCATATGGGGGAGGAGCAGTACTTC. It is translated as CASRTHMGEEQYF.

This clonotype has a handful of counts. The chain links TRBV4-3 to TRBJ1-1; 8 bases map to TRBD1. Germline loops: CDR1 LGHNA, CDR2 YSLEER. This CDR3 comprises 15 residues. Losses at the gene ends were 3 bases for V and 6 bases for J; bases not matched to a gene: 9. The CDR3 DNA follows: TGCGCCAGCAGCCAGGAGACAGGGGAGTCCCCTGAAGCTTTCTTT. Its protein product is CASSQETGESPEAFF.

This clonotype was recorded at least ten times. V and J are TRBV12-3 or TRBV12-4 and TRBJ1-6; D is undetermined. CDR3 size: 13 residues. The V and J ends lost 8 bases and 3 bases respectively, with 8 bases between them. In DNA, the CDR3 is TGTGCCAGCCGGCCGGTCTATAATTCACCCCTCCACTTT. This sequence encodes CASRPVYNSPLHF.

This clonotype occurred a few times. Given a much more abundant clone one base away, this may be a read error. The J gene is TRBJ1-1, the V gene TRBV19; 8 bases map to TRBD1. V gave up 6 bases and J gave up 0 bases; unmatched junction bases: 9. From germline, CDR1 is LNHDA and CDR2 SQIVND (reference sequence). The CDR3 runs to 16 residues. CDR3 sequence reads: CASRETGTGVNTEAFF. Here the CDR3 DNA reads TGTGCCAGTAGGGAAACCGGGACAGGTGTGAACACTGAAGCTTTCTTT.

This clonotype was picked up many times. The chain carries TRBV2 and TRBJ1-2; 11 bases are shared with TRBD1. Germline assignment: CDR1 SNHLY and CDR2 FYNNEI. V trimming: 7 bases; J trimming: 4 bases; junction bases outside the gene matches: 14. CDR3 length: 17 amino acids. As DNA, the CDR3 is TGTGCCAGCACCGCCCGGGACAGGGGGGGGAGTAGCTATGGCTACACCTTC. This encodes CASTARDRGGSSYGYTF.

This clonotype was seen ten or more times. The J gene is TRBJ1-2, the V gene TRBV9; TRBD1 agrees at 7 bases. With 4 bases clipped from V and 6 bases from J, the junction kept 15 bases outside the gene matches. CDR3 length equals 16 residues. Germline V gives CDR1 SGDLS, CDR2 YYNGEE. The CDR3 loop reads CASSSPSPTGTNGYTF. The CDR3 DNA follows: TGTGCCAGCAGCTCACCATCCCCGACAGGGACGAATGGCTACACCTTC.

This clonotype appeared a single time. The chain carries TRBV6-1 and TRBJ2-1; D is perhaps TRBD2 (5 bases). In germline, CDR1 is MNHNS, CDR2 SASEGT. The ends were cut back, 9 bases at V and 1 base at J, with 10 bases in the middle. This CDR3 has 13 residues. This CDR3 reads CASRLYSYNEQFF. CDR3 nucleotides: TGTGCCAGTCGACTATATTCCTACAATGAGCAGTTCTTC.

The CDR3: CASSIGTRGVQPQHF. For the CDR3, the DNA is TGTGCCAGTAGTATAGGTACCCGGGGGGTCCAGCCCCAGCATTTT. This chain connects TRBV19 to TRBJ1-5; D may be TRBD1 (5 bases). Germline CDR1 and CDR2: LNHDA and SQIVND (reference sequence). CDR3 length: 15 residues. V lost 1 base to trimming and J lost 7 bases, with 14 bases between them.

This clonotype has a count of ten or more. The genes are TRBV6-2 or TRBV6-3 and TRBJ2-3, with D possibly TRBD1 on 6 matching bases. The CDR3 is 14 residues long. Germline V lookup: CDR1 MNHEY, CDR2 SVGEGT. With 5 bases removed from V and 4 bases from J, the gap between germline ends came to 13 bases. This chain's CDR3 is CASSDYRDPDTQYF. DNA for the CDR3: TGTGCCAGCAGTGATTACAGGGACCCAGATACGCAGTATTTT.

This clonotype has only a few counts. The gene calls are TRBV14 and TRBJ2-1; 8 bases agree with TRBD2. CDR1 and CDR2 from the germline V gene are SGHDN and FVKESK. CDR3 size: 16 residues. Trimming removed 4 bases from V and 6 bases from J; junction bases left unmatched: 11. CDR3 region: CASSPLPPGLGNEQFF. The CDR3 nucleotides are TGTGCCAGCAGCCCCCTCCCGCCGGGACTAGGCAATGAGCAGTTCTTC. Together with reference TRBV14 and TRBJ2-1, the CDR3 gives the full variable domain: EAGVTQFPSHSVIEKGQTVTLRCDPISGHDNLYWYRRVMGKEIKFLLHFVKESKQDESGMPNNRFLAERTGGTYSTLKVQPAELEDSGVYFCASSPLPPGLGNEQFFGPGTRLTVL.

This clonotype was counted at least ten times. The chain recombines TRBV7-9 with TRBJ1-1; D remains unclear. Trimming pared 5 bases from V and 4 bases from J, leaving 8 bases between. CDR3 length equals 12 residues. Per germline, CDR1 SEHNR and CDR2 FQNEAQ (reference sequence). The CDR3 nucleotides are TGTGCCAGCAGCCTAAGCGGCACTGAAGCTTTCTTT. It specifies CASSLSGTEAFF.

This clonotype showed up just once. The CDR3 sequence: CASSFWRDTQYF. In DNA form, the CDR3 reads TGTGCCAGCAGTTTCTGGCGAGATACGCAGTATTTT. V and J are TRBV12-3 or TRBV12-4 and TRBJ2-3; D not resolved. The CDR3 sequence is 12 residues long. V shed 3 bases and J shed 5 bases, with 6 bases lying between them.

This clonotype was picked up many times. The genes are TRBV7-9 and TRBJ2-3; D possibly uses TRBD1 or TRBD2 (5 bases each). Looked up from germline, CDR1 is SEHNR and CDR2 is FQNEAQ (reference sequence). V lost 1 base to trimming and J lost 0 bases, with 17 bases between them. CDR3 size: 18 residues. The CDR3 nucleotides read TGTGCCAGCAGCTTAGGGGACGAGCACCCTTCTAGCACAGATACGCAGTATTTT. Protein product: CASSLGDEHPSSTDTQYF.

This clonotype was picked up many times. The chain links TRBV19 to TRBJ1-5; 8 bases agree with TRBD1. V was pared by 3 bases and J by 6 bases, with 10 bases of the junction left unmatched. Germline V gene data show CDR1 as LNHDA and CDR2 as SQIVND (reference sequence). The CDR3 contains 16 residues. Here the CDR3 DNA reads TGTGCCAGTAGTATGTGGGGCAGGGGACAGGCTCAGCCCCAGCATTTT. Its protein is CASSMWGRGQAQPQHF.

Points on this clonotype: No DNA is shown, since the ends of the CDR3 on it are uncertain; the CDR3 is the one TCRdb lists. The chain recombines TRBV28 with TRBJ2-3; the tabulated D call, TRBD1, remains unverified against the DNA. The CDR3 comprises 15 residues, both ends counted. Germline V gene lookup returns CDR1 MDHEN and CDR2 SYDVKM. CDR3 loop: CASSFGSGDTDTQYF.

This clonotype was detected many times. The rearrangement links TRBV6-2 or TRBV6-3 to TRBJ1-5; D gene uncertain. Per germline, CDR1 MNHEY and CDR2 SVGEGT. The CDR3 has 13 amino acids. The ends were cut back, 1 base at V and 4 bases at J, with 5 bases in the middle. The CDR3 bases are TGTGCCAGCAGTTACTTGGGGAATCAGCCCCAGCATTTT. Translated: CASSYLGNQPQHF.

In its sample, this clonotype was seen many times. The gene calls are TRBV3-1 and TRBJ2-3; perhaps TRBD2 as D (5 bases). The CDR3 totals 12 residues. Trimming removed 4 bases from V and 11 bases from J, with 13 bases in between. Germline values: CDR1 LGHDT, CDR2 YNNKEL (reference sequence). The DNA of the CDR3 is TGTGCCAGCAGCCTAACTAGACGGGAGCAGTATTTT. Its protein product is CASSLTRREQYF.

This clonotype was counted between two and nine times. This CDR3 is CATARQGPAPGLAGISYEQYF. The CDR3, as DNA: TGTGCCACCGCCCGACAGGGCCCCGCACCGGGACTAGCGGGAATCTCCTACGAGCAGTACTTC. The rearrangement uses TRBV6-1 and TRBJ2-7; 13 bases agree with TRBD2. This CDR3 is 21 amino acids long. Germline assignment: CDR1 MNHNS and CDR2 SASEGT. V trimming: 10 bases; J trimming: 0 bases; junction bases outside the gene matches: 24.

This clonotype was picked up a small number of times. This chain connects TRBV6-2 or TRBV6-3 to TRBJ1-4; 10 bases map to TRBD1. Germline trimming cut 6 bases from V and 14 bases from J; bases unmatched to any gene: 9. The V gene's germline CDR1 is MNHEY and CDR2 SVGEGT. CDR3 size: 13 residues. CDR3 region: CASRLTGGNRLFF. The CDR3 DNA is TGTGCCAGCAGGCTGACAGGGGGCAATCGCCTGTTTTTT.

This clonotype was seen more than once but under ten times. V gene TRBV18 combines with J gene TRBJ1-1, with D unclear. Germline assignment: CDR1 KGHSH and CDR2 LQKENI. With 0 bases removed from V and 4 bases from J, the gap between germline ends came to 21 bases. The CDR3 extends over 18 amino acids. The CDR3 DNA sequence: TGTGCCAGCTCACCACCTATCTTAACAGCACCTTATGGCACTGAAGCTTTCTTT. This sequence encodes CASSPPILTAPYGTEAFF.